The next 8 T cell receptor beta chains were all read from a single sample in a study of T cells expressing NK-cell markers. TCRdb processed the 5' RACE reads again and assigns one entry to each CDR3 protein, with no DNA. The table for this sample gives about 140,000 distinct CDR3 sequences. Sequences were obtained from blood T cells: a sorted CD56 or NKG2C T cell subset, CD4+ or CD8+ T cells, or bulk PBMC T cells (not recorded which). The receptor source for this set is a man in his late teens or twenties in good health.

V gene TRBV29-1 combines with J gene TRBJ2-1; TCRdb's assignment of TRBD2 cannot be checked, as there is no DNA. CDR3 length equals 13 residues. CDR1 SQVTM and CDR2 ANQGSEA come from the germline V gene. CDR3 protein: CSVRAGGPNEQFF.

The chain links TRBV5-6 to TRBJ2-2; checking the TCRdb D call of TRBD2 is not possible without DNA. The CDR3 length is 14 residues. Germline CDR1 is SGHDT and CDR2 is YYEEEE. The CDR3 spells CASSPYSGAWELFF.

The chain recombines TRBV6-2 or TRBV6-3 with TRBJ1-5. This CDR3 is 14 amino acids long. The germline CDR1 and CDR2 sequences are MNHEY and SVGEGT. Here the CDR3 reads CASSYGPRNQPQHF.

The chain joins TRBV24-1 to TRBJ2-3; TCRdb picks TRBD2, but there is no DNA to check that call. The CDR3 extends over 18 amino acids. Germline CDR1 reads KGHDR; CDR2 reads SFDVKD. The CDR3 here is CATSDLTKASASTDTQYF.

The V and J genes are TRBV27 and TRBJ2-2; the D gene TCRdb calls, TRBD1, cannot be checked with no DNA. Germline values: CDR1 MNHEY, CDR2 SMNVEV (reference sequence). The CDR3 is 13 amino acids. This chain's CDR3 is CASGQGNTGELFF.

The J gene is TRBJ2-1, the V gene TRBV19; TCRdb gives TRBD2 as the D gene, but with no DNA this cannot be confirmed. Per the germline V gene, CDR1 is LNHDA and CDR2 is SQIVND (reference sequence). The CDR3 is 13 amino acids. Here the CDR3 reads CASIGGRGDEQFF.

The chain uses TRBV10-3 and TRBJ2-2. Germline V CDR1 and CDR2: ENHRY, SYGVKD. This CDR3 comprises 14 residues. The CDR3 sequence is CAISEGWETGELFF.

The chain carries TRBV7-3 and TRBJ2-1; as DNA is missing, the TRBD2 call by TCRdb cannot be tested. The CDR3 extends over 16 amino acids. Germline V lookup: CDR1 SGHTA, CDR2 FQGTGA. CDR3 loop: CASSPGMGEGHTLRFF.